A single T cell receptor (beta chain) is shown here with its context. No antigen is known for it. Reverse transcription of all isolated RNA meant that expressed TCRB transcripts were sequenced. The assay was immunoSEQ multiplex PCR, and TCRdb's table has in-frame clones only and misses some. The sample shows under 850,000 clones, around 15% of them seen only once. The sample is drawn from a study of beta chain features in type 1 diabetes. General study findings and limits: When Type 1 diabetes patients were examined, their TCRB CDR3s proved moderately but significantly shorter in all four CD4+ subsets.

CDR3 length equals 17 residues. Trimming removed 0 bases from V and 2 bases from J; junction bases left unmatched: 5. Germline lookup yields CDR1 MGHRA and CDR2 YSYEKL. Input material: naive CD4+ T cells from blood. The clonotype comes from a man younger than 35 with type 1 diabetes. The J gene is TRBJ2-7, the V gene TRBV4-1, with TRBD2 matching over 12 bases. Here the CDR3 reads CASSQDWTSGTPYEQYF. The CDR3 DNA reads as TGCGCCAGCAGCCAAGATTGGACTAGCGGGACCCCCTACGAGCAGTACTTC.